The 30 T cell receptor beta chains listed next were all sequenced from one sample in a study of T cells after yellow fever vaccination. MiXCR was run by TCRdb on the 5' RACE reads, yielding one entry per CDR3 protein. The sample records under 600,000 distinct CDR3 sequences, less than 15% being singletons. This material consisted of PBMCs, taken on the day of the yellow fever booster vaccination. These receptors were collected from a man under 40 who received the YFV17D yellow fever vaccine.

The chain recombines TRBV20-1 with TRBJ2-1; tentatively, D is TRBD2 (6 bases). CDR1 and CDR2 (germline): DFQATT, SNEGSKA (reference sequence). Trimming pared 4 bases from V and 14 bases from J, leaving 15 bases between. CDR3 size: 11 residues. This chain's CDR3 is CSATTTSGEFF. In DNA, the CDR3 is TGCAGTGCTACAACGACTAGTGGAGAGTTCTTC.

This clonotype was counted between two and nine times. The CDR3: CASSGGQGWHEQFF. DNA for the CDR3: TGTGCCAGTAGTGGGGGACAGGGGTGGCATGAGCAGTTCTTC. The chain has TRBV19 and TRBJ2-1, with TRBD1 identical over 10 bases. The V gene's germline CDR1 is LNHDA and CDR2 SQIVND (reference sequence). After removal of 5 bases from V and 8 bases from J, the junction contained 6 bases not matched to a gene. The CDR3 totals 14 residues. The entire variable domain, with the rest obtained from reference TRBV19 and TRBJ2-1, is as follows: DGGITQSPKYLFRKEGQNVTLSCEQNLNHDAMYWYRQDPGQGLRLIYYSQIVNDFQKGDIAEGYSVSREKKESFPLTVTSAQKNPTAFYLCASSGGQGWHEQFFGPGTRLTVL.

The chain carries TRBV5-4 and TRBJ2-3; maybe TRBD1 (5 bases). The CDR3 sequence is 14 residues long. Per germline, CDR1 SGHNT and CDR2 YYREEE (reference sequence). Trimming left V 3 bases short and J 4 bases short, with 12 bases between. This CDR3 reads CASSWGRAADTQYF. DNA for the CDR3: TGTGCCAGCAGCTGGGGCAGGGCCGCAGATACGCAGTATTTT.

In this sample, this clonotype turned up a few times. The gene calls are TRBV5-4 and TRBJ2-4, with D possibly TRBD1 on 5 matching bases. The V gene's germline CDR1 is SGHNT and CDR2 YYREEE (reference sequence). The CDR3 is 14 residues long. Trimming took 3 bases from V and 3 from J, leaving 10 bases between them. CDR3: CASSSQGFKNIQYF. The CDR3 DNA is TGTGCCAGCAGCTCCCAGGGCTTCAAAAACATTCAGTACTTC.

The CDR3 bases are TGTGCCAGCAGTTTAAGTCCGGGACTAGGGTGGACCCAGTACTTC. Its protein product is CASSLSPGLGWTQYF. This rearrangement joins TRBV12-3 or TRBV12-4 to TRBJ2-5, with TRBD2 identical over 8 bases. The CDR3 has 15 residues. The J segment lost 7 bases and the V segment lost 2 bases, leaving 9 bases of the junction unmatched.

This clonotype was seen more than once but under ten times. The V call is TRBV6-2 or TRBV6-3, the J call TRBJ2-5; D is ambiguous. The CDR3 extends over 13 amino acids. CDR1 is MNHEY, CDR2 SVGEGT, per germline. Trimming removed 4 bases from V and 5 bases from J, with 11 bases in between. CDR3 protein: CASSSADRETQYF. The CDR3 DNA follows: TGTGCCAGCAGTTCGGCGGACCGGGAGACCCAGTACTTC.

This clonotype showed up many times. The chain combines TRBV28 with TRBJ1-5; D possibly corresponds to TRBD1 (6 bases). This CDR3 is 16 amino acids long. V was pared by 3 bases and J by 1 base, with 13 bases between. Germline V gene lookup returns CDR1 MDHEN and CDR2 SYDVKM. The CDR3 loop reads CASSFRAGESNQPQHF. In nucleotides, the CDR3 is TGTGCCAGCAGTTTCCGGGCAGGGGAAAGCAATCAGCCCCAGCATTTT.

This clonotype was counted only a few times. CDR3 nucleotide sequence: TGCGCCAGCAGCGCGCCAGATGGGAGCTCCTACAATGAGCAGTTCTTC. It codes for CASSAPDGSSYNEQFF. This chain connects TRBV5-1 to TRBJ2-1; D might be TRBD2 (5 bases). Trimming removed 4 bases at V and 0 bases at J, with 14 bases between. The CDR3 consists of 16 residues. Germline CDR1 is SGHRS and CDR2 is YFSETQ.

The chain employs TRBV7-2 and TRBJ1-2; 10 bases map to TRBD1. The germline V gene encodes CDR1 SGHTA and CDR2 FQGNSA. The ends lost 5 bases at V and 5 bases at J; junction bases unmatched: 8. The CDR3 spans 15 residues. CDR3 DNA sequence: TGTGCCAGCAGCCATTGGACAGGGGGAGGTTATGGCTACACCTTC. It codes for CASSHWTGGGYGYTF.

The chain uses TRBV18 and TRBJ2-1, with D perhaps TRBD2 (5 bases). Germline values: CDR1 KGHSH, CDR2 LQKENI. The CDR3 is 14 amino acids. Trimming left V 6 bases short and J 5 bases short, with 14 bases between. CDR3 DNA: TGTGCCAGCTCCCAAGCCGGGATCAACAATGAGCAGTTCTTC. It codes for CASSQAGINNEQFF.

In this sample, this clonotype turned up a few times. The chain has TRBV7-2 and TRBJ2-7, with TRBD2 matching 8 bases. This CDR3 comprises 16 residues. With 0 bases clipped from V and 2 bases from J, the junction kept 6 bases outside the gene matches. Germline V gene sequence: CDR1 SGHTA, CDR2 FQGNSA. The CDR3 protein is CASSLATSGGAYEQYF. The DNA for the CDR3 is TGTGCCAGCAGCTTAGCCACTAGCGGAGGGGCCTACGAGCAGTACTTC.

Only a few counts were recorded for this clonotype. The chain has TRBV6-5 and TRBJ2-3, with a tentative D call TRBD2 (6 bases). V lost 3 bases to trimming and J lost 4 bases, with 20 bases between them. Germline CDR1 reads MNHEY; CDR2 reads SVGAGI. The CDR3 spans 17 residues. CDR3 sequence: CASSYKWASVGADTQYF. The CDR3 bases are TGTGCCAGCAGTTATAAGTGGGCTAGCGTCGGCGCAGATACGCAGTATTTT.

This clonotype appeared many times. CDR3 DNA sequence: TGTGCCAGCAGCCTGGCGGGGGCCAATGAGCAGTTCTTC. It codes for CASSLAGANEQFF. V usage is TRBV11-1 and J usage is TRBJ2-1, with D possibly TRBD2 on 7 matching bases. This CDR3 contains 13 residues. V shed 5 bases and J shed 6 bases, with 11 bases lying between them. CDR1 SGHAT and CDR2 FQDESV come from the germline V gene (reference sequence).

The chain is built from TRBV9 and TRBJ1-1; D is ambiguous. Germline CDR1 is SGDLS and CDR2 is YYNGEE. Trimming stripped 4 bases from V and 2 bases from J, with 15 bases between. The CDR3 totals 15 residues. CDR3 in DNA: TGTGCCAGCAGCCGTAGTGCAGGTAGTAACACTGAAGCTTTCTTT. Residues: CASSRSAGSNTEAFF. The entire variable domain, with the rest obtained from reference TRBV9 and TRBJ1-1, is as follows: DSGVTQTPKHLITATGQRVTLRCSPRSGDLSVYWYQQSLDQGLQFLIQYYNGEERAKGNILERFSAQQFPDLHSELNLSSLELGDSALYFCASSRSAGSNTEAFFGQGTRLTVV.

This clonotype was seen a handful of times. The rearrangement uses TRBV5-1 and TRBJ1-2, with TRBD1 identical over 7 bases. Germline CDR1 SGHRS, CDR2 YFSETQ. The CDR3 length is 15 residues. The ends lost 4 bases at V and 2 bases at J; junction bases unmatched: 8. In DNA, the CDR3 is TGCGCCAGCAGCGAGTCTACAGGGGACAACTATGGCTACACCTTC. Translation gives CASSESTGDNYGYTF.

This clonotype was observed a few times. The gene calls are TRBV7-2 and TRBJ2-3; unclear D gene. Germline loops: CDR1 SGHTA, CDR2 FQGNSA. The germline V and J ends were trimmed by 11 bases and 4 bases, with 10 bases remaining between them. The CDR3 is made up of 11 amino acids. DNA for the CDR3: TGTGCCCAACGTCGGGCAGATACGCAGTATTTT. Its protein product is CAQRRADTQYF. Supplemented by reference TRBV7-2 and TRBJ2-3, the full variable domain reads GAGVSQSPSNKVTEKGKDVELRCDPISGHTALYWYRQSLGQGLEFLIYFQGNSAPDKSGLPSDRFSAERTGGSVSTLTIQRTQQEDSAVYLCAQRRADTQYFGPGTRLTVL.

The chain is built from TRBV12-3 or TRBV12-4 and TRBJ2-3, with 7 bases lining up with TRBD2. The CDR3 runs to 17 residues. The J segment lost 2 bases and the V segment lost 6 bases, leaving 14 bases of the junction unmatched. In DNA, the CDR3 is TGTGCCAGCAGCACCGGGGAGACTAGCTCCAACACAGATACGCAGTATTTT. This sequence encodes CASSTGETSSNTDTQYF.

This clonotype was picked up a small number of times. This rearrangement joins TRBV25-1 to TRBJ2-3, with D possibly TRBD1 on 6 matching bases. There are 17 residues in the CDR3. Germline V gene sequence: CDR1 MGHDK, CDR2 SYGVNS. V gave up 1 base and J gave up 4 bases, with 18 bases separating them. The CDR3 DNA is TGTGCCAGCAGTGAATGGGACACCGGAGCAGGCCCAGATACGCAGTATTTT. It specifies CASSEWDTGAGPDTQYF.

V and J are TRBV6-5 and TRBJ2-2, with TRBD1 matching 7 bases. The trim removed 3 bases at V and 0 bases at J, leaving 1 base unmatched. The germline CDR1 and CDR2 sequences are MNHEY and SVGAGI. This CDR3 region has 15 residues. In nucleotides, the CDR3 is TGTGCCAGCAGTTATCAGGGGGCGAACACCGGGGAGCTGTTTTTT. This codes for CASSYQGANTGELFF.

The V and J genes are TRBV28 and TRBJ2-2; no reliable D call. Deletions cut 6 bases from V and 3 bases from J, with 20 bases between. Germline CDR1 and CDR2: MDHEN and SYDVKM. The CDR3 sequence is 17 residues long. CDR3 region: CASSGPFQGLYTGELFF. CDR3 sequence (DNA): TGTGCCAGCAGCGGACCCTTCCAAGGGCTCTACACCGGGGAGCTGTTTTTT. The full variable domain, in which reference TRBV28 and TRBJ2-2 provide the parts outside the CDR3, is DVKVTQSSRYLVKRTGEKVFLECVQDMDHENMFWYRQDPGLGLRLIYFSYDVKMKEKGDIPEGYSVSREKKERFSLILESASTNQTSMYLCASSGPFQGLYTGELFFGEGSRLTVL.

This chain uses TRBV18 with TRBJ2-3; the match to TRBD1 covers 9 bases. CDR3 length: 13 residues. CDR1 is KGHSH, CDR2 LQKENI, per germline. Unmatched junction bases numbered 4, after V lost 8 bases and J lost 4 bases. The CDR3 DNA reads TGTGCCAGCAACACAGGGGGCGCAGATACGCAGTATTTT. Protein product: CASNTGGADTQYF.

A few counts support this clonotype. This chain joins TRBV5-1 and TRBJ2-7; 8 bases line up with TRBD2. Germline CDR1 is SGHRS and CDR2 is YFSETQ. The junction had 5 bases not matched to a gene; V was cut back by 2 bases and J by 1 base. The CDR3 covers 15 residues. CDR3 region: CASSLKAGGSYEQYF. The DNA of the CDR3 is TGCGCCAGCAGCTTAAAGGCGGGAGGTTCCTACGAGCAGTACTTC.

This clonotype has only a few counts. The chain joins TRBV3-1 to TRBJ2-3; tentatively, D is TRBD2 (6 bases). The CDR3 sequence is 14 residues long. V was trimmed by 1 base and J by 5 bases, leaving 10 bases between them. The germline V gene has CDR1 LGHDT and CDR2 YNNKEL (reference sequence). The CDR3 DNA sequence: TGTGCCAGCAGCCAAGGGAGGGCAAAAGATACGCAGTATTTT. It codes for CASSQGRAKDTQYF.

The table lists this clonotype with a few counts. V gene TRBV5-1 combines with J gene TRBJ2-3, with 7 bases lining up with TRBD2. With V trimmed by 4 bases and J by 0 bases, 5 bases remained unmatched. CDR1 is SGHRS and CDR2 is YFSETQ in the germline V gene. This CDR3 comprises 15 residues. CDR3 in amino acids: CASSQGGMSTDTQYF. In DNA form, the CDR3 reads TGCGCCAGCAGCCAGGGAGGGATGAGCACAGATACGCAGTATTTT. Full variable domain (remainder filled in from reference TRBV5-1 and TRBJ2-3): KAGVTQTPRYLIKTRGQQVTLSCSPISGHRSVSWYQQTPGQGLQFLFEYFSETQRNKGNFPGRFSGRQFSNSRSEMNVSTLELGDSALYLCASSQGGMSTDTQYFGPGTRLTVL.

In the case of this clonotype: The junction differs from germline at one of its ends, possibly a read error. The chain links TRBV12-5 to TRBJ2-3; D ambiguous. The CDR3 consists of 14 residues. Germline V gives CDR1 LGHNT, CDR2 FRNRAP. CDR3 loop: CASGFPPSTDMQYF. DNA of the CDR3: TGTGCTAGTGGTTTCCCGCCGAGCACAGATATGCAGTATTTT.

The chain has TRBV6-1 and TRBJ2-5; the D call may be TRBD1 or TRBD2 (5 bases each). The germline CDR1 and CDR2 sequences are MNHNS and SASEGT. V was clipped by 6 bases and J by 10 bases, with 24 bases between them. The CDR3 covers 15 residues. The DNA for the CDR3 is TGTGCCAGCAGCTCTTCGGCAGGGCCTCGAGGGAACCAGTACTTC. This gives the protein CASSSSAGPRGNQYF.

This clonotype was counted between two and nine times. V is TRBV4-3 and J is TRBJ2-5, with TRBD1 matching over 7 bases. Germline CDR1 LGHNA, CDR2 YSLEER. The CDR3 runs 13 residues. V lost 1 base to trimming and J lost 5 bases; unmatched junction nucleotides: 1. DNA for the CDR3: TGCGCCAGCAGCCAAGTGGGACAGGAGACCCAGTACTTC. Residues: CASSQVGQETQYF.

The CDR3 DNA is TGCGCCAGCAGCTTCACGGGACAGGGTTTTGGCGAGCAGTACTTC. Residues: CASSFTGQGFGEQYF. V usage is TRBV5-1 and J usage is TRBJ2-7; 9 nucleotides match TRBD1. From germline, CDR1 is SGHRS and CDR2 YFSETQ. The CDR3 has 15 amino acids. The V gene end was trimmed by 2 bases and the J gene end by 6 bases; junction bases not matched to a gene: 9. Combining the CDR3 with reference TRBV5-1 and TRBJ2-7 gives the whole variable domain KAGVTQTPRYLIKTRGQQVTLSCSPISGHRSVSWYQQTPGQGLQFLFEYFSETQRNKGNFPGRFSGRQFSNSRSEMNVSTLELGDSALYLCASSFTGQGFGEQYFGPGTRLTVT.

V is TRBV30 and J is TRBJ2-7; 8 bases are shared with TRBD1. V trimming: 3 bases; J trimming: 5 bases; junction bases outside the gene matches: 6. Germline loops: CDR1 GTSNPN, CDR2 SVGIG (reference sequence). CDR3 length: 13 amino acids. CDR3 amino acids: CAWSETGGHEQYF. The CDR3 DNA sequence: TGTGCCTGGAGCGAAACAGGGGGGCACGAGCAGTACTTC.

Only a few counts were recorded for this clonotype. The chain links TRBV20-1 to TRBJ2-7; 7 bases are a match to TRBD1. V was clipped by 1 base and J by 3 bases; unmatched bases: 6. Germline CDR1 is DFQATT and CDR2 is SNEGSKA (reference sequence). The CDR3 totals 14 residues. The CDR3 is CSARGTGAHYEQYF. The CDR3 nucleotides read TGCAGTGCTAGAGGTACAGGGGCTCACTACGAGCAGTACTTC.